This is a list of T cell receptor beta chains from one sample in a study of shared clonotypes between healthy human individuals. Libraries were prepared by immunoSEQ multiplex PCR; TCRdb keeps only in-frame clonotypes and omits some of them. The repertoire holds over 400,000 clones, approximately 95% seen once, with approximately 0.067% in the top ten. The sample consisted of naive CD4+ T cells sorted from blood. The receptors were gathered from a woman aged 25-40 years in good health. The CDR3 runs from the conserved cysteine through the conserved F or W. The D gene is left open where the match is weak. The listing skips clone size in some rows; elsewhere it reads once, few, many or a size class.

.	TRBV2	.	TRBJ2-7	TGTGCCAGCAGAAGAGACTCTGACGAGCAGTACTTC	CASRRDSDEQYF
.	TRBV14	.	TRBJ1-2	TGTGCCAGCAGCCAAGATCGGGGGGTTGCCTACACCTTC	CASSQDRGVAYTF
.	TRBV28	.	TRBJ2-4	TGTGCCAGCAGTCCCACAGGGAACACCAAAAACATTCAGTACTTC	CASSPTGNTKNIQYF
.	TRBV28	.	TRBJ2-7	TGTGCCAGCAGTACCCCCTTTTGGGGGGAGGATTCCTACGAGCAGTACTTC	CASSTPFWGEDSYEQYF
.	TRBV28	TRBD1	TRBJ2-3	TGTGCCAGCTCCCCCCTGGAGGACAGGCTAACAGATACGCAGTATTTT	CASSPLEDRLTDTQYF
.	TRBV28	.	TRBJ2-1	TGTGCCAGCAGTTGGAGCCATCAAATTCGGGCCAATGAGCAGTTCTTC	CASSWSHQIRANEQFF
.	TRBV5-1	TRBD2	TRBJ2-7	TGCGCCAGCAGCTTGGACTTGCGGGAGAACACCTACGAGCAGTACTTC	CASSLDLRENTYEQYF
.	TRBV27	.	TRBJ1-5	TGTGCCAGCAGTTTTGCAGGGACCAATCAGCCCCAGCATTTT	CASSFAGTNQPQHF
.	TRBV27	TRBD2	TRBJ2-7	TGTGCCAGCGGCGGGAGCTGGTACGAGCAGTACTTC	CASGGSWYEQYF
once	TRBV10-3	.	TRBJ2-5	TGTGCCATCAGTGAGTCGGGGAGCGCCGTGCAGTACTTC	CAISESGSAVQYF